The following is a T cell receptor beta chain sequence with its context. The source of the sample is a study of T cell changes during pregnancy in multiple sclerosis. CDR1 SGHTA and CDR2 FQGNSA come from the germline V gene. This CDR3 region has 13 residues. Trimming took off 2 bases at V and 5 bases at J, with 7 bases between the two ends. TCRdb's copy holds only in-frame clones and misses some; the assay was immunoSEQ multiplex PCR. Of under 25,000 clones listed, about nine tenths are singletons. This clonotype was sampled from a female donor in good health, enrolled as a control in a pregnancy study. Here the sequenced sample was CD8+ T cells from peripheral blood mononuclear cells, taken in the first trimester of pregnancy. V gene TRBV7-2 combines with J gene TRBJ1-5, with D hard to call. The chain's CDR3 is CASSLWEDQPQHF. The CDR3 bases are TGTGCCAGCAGCTTATGGGAGGATCAGCCCCAGCATTTT. Together with reference TRBV7-2 and TRBJ1-5, the CDR3 gives the full variable domain: GAGVSQSPSNKVTEKGKDVELRCDPISGHTALYWYRQSLGQGLEFLIYFQGNSAPDKSGLPSDRFSAERTGGSVSTLTIQRTQQEDSAVYLCASSLWEDQPQHFGDGTRLSIL.